The 32 T cell receptor beta chains listed next were all sequenced from one sample in a study of CD8 T cells in Susac syndrome. An amount of RNA that ranged from roughly 0.5 to 1 ug was reverse transcribed with random hexamers. TCRdb independently ran MiXCR on the immunoSEQ multiplex PCR reads; one entry per CDR3 protein. The table shows about 210,000 distinct CDR3 sequences, with around 93% occurring only once. The source material was CD4+ T cells from PBMCs. The receptors come from a human donor with Susac syndrome.

V gene TRBV25-1 combines with J gene TRBJ1-6; D might be TRBD1 (5 bases). V was pared by 7 bases and J by 3 bases, with 10 bases between. The germline gives CDR1 MGHDK, CDR2 SYGVNS. The CDR3 consists of 14 residues. The CDR3, as DNA: TGTGCCAGCATTGGGACGGGCTATAATTCACCCCTCCACTTT. It translates to CASIGTGYNSPLHF. Based on the CDR3 plus reference TRBV25-1 and TRBJ1-6, the full variable domain is EADIYQTPRYLVIGTGKKITLECSQTMGHDKMYWYQQDPGMELHLIHYSYGVNSTEKGDLSSESTVSRIRTEHFPLTLESARPSHTSQYLCASIGTGYNSPLHFGNGTRLTVT.

This clonotype has a handful of counts. V and J are TRBV7-2 and TRBJ2-1, with 10 bases matching TRBD2. Germline CDR1 SGHTA, CDR2 FQGNSA. J lost 7 bases, V lost 5 bases, and 8 bases had no gene match. This CDR3 contains 15 residues. The CDR3 DNA follows: TGTGCCAGCAGCCTCAGCGGGGGGGCAGATAATGAGCAGTTCTTC. It translates to CASSLSGGADNEQFF.

Only a few counts were recorded for this clonotype. V is TRBV6-2 or TRBV6-3 and J is TRBJ1-6; possible D gene TRBD1, 5 bases. This CDR3 spans 11 amino acids. Between the trimmed V and J ends, which lost 9 bases and 7 bases, there was a span of 7 bases. Germline V gene sequence: CDR1 MNHEY, CDR2 SVGEGT. The CDR3 reads CASRGNSPLHF. For the CDR3, the DNA is TGTGCCAGTCGGGGGAATTCACCCCTCCACTTT.

The chain is built from TRBV28 and TRBJ1-3, with D hard to call. V lost 5 bases to trimming and J lost 2 bases, with 7 bases between them. Germline CDR1 MDHEN, CDR2 SYDVKM. The CDR3 sequence is 13 residues long. Written as DNA, the CDR3 is TGTGCCAGCAGTCCCAGGACTGGAAACACCATATATTTT. The encoded protein is CASSPRTGNTIYF.

This rearrangement joins TRBV5-1 to TRBJ1-4; D is unclear. Between the trimmed V and J ends, which lost 0 bases and 2 bases, there was a span of 2 bases. CDR3 length: 13 amino acids. Germline-derived CDR1 and CDR2 are SGHRS and YFSETQ. The CDR3 loop reads CASSLDTNEKLFF. Here the CDR3 DNA reads TGCGCCAGCAGCTTGGACACTAATGAAAAACTGTTTTTT.

This chain links TRBV15 with TRBJ1-1, with D possibly matching TRBD1 (5 bases). The ends were cut back, 3 bases at V and 10 bases at J, with 15 bases in the middle. The CDR3 has 13 amino acids. Germline V gene lookup returns CDR1 LNHNV and CDR2 YYDKDF (reference sequence). Here the CDR3 reads CATSRLRGAGAFF. CDR3 DNA: TGTGCCACCAGCAGGCTGAGGGGCGCGGGAGCTTTCTTT.

This chain uses TRBV29-1 with TRBJ2-3; no clear D gene. Trimming left V 7 bases short and J 6 bases short, with 14 bases between. The CDR3 runs 12 residues. Germline V gene sequence: CDR1 SQVTM, CDR2 ANQGSEA. CDR3 in DNA: TGCAGCGCTTCAATAGCAACCGATACGCAGTATTTT. Amino acids: CSASIATDTQYF.

The chain is built from TRBV19 and TRBJ2-5, with D perhaps matching TRBD1 or TRBD2 (6 bases each). CDR1 LNHDA and CDR2 SQIVND come from the germline V gene (reference sequence). CDR3 length: 13 residues. The V and J ends lost 4 bases and 5 bases respectively, with 11 bases between them. CDR3 region: CASSTGAHETQYF. Here the CDR3 DNA reads TGTGCCAGTAGTACGGGGGCCCACGAGACCCAGTACTTC.

V and J are TRBV20-1 and TRBJ1-6; 11 bases match TRBD1. The germline gives CDR1 DFQATT, CDR2 SNEGSKA (reference sequence). This CDR3 has 14 residues. The ends lost 7 bases at V and 6 bases at J; junction bases unmatched: 5. The DNA for the CDR3 is TGCAGTGTTTGGACAGGGGGCCTTAATTCACCCCTCCACTTT. This encodes CSVWTGGLNSPLHF.

This rearrangement joins TRBV5-1 to TRBJ1-6; no reliable D call. V was trimmed by 3 bases and J by 8 bases, leaving 15 bases between them. The CDR3 runs to 15 residues. Germline V CDR1 and CDR2: SGHRS, YFSETQ. CDR3 amino acids: CASSWITPPDSPLHF. The DNA for the CDR3 is TGCGCCAGCAGCTGGATCACCCCACCGGATTCACCCCTCCACTTT.

The chain has TRBV5-6 and TRBJ2-2, with 9 bases lining up with TRBD1. The CDR3 runs to 16 residues. From germline, CDR1 is SGHDT and CDR2 YYEEEE. With 4 bases clipped from V and 3 bases from J, the junction kept 7 bases outside the gene matches. CDR3 nucleotide sequence: TGTGCCAGCAGCCAAAAAACAGGGGGCTACACCGGGGAGCTGTTTTTT. The encoded protein is CASSQKTGGYTGELFF. The full variable domain, with the rest looked up from reference TRBV5-6 and TRBJ2-2, is DAGVTQSPTHLIKTRGQQVTLRCSPKSGHDTVSWYQQALGQGPQFIFQYYEEEERQRGNFPDRFSGHQFPNYSSELNVNALLLGDSALYLCASSQKTGGYTGELFFGEGSRLTVL.

The J gene is TRBJ1-1, the V gene TRBV29-1; the D gene is possibly TRBD1 (5 bases). The CDR3 covers 13 residues. The V end was cut by 4 bases, the J end by 2 bases, with 11 bases between. The germline V gene has CDR1 SQVTM and CDR2 ANQGSEA. In nucleotides, the CDR3 is TGCAGCGTTGTTGGGGCAACAAACACTGAAGCTTTCTTT. It specifies CSVVGATNTEAFF.

This chain joins TRBV19 and TRBJ2-3; TRBD2 might be the D (7 bases). Trimming took 5 bases from V and 0 from J, leaving 12 bases between them. In germline, CDR1 is LNHDA, CDR2 SQIVND (reference sequence). The CDR3 spans 15 residues. For the CDR3, the DNA is TGTGCCAGTAGTGAGGGCGGGGGCAGCACAGATACGCAGTATTTT. It encodes CASSEGGGSTDTQYF.

The CDR3 sequence is CASSLAAAGGQETQYF. The CDR3 nucleotides read TGTGCCAGCAGCTTAGCAGCAGCGGGGGGGCAAGAGACCCAGTACTTC. J is TRBJ2-5 and V is TRBV7-8; 10 bases map to TRBD2. J lost 2 bases, V lost 0 bases, and 3 bases had no gene match. Germline V gene lookup returns CDR1 SGHVS and CDR2 FQNEAQ. The CDR3 length is 16 residues.

V and J are TRBV10-3 and TRBJ2-7, with D uncertain. Germline V gene sequence: CDR1 ENHRY, CDR2 SYGVKD. The CDR3 has 14 amino acids. The ends were cut back, 4 bases at V and 1 base at J, with 11 bases in the middle. The chain's CDR3 is CAISAATPSYEQYF. The CDR3 nucleotides are TGTGCCATCAGTGCGGCCACACCGTCCTACGAGCAGTACTTC.

A few counts support this clonotype. The chain uses TRBV12-3 or TRBV12-4 and TRBJ1-1, with D tentatively TRBD1 (5 bases). Trimming pared 3 bases from V and 5 bases from J, leaving 10 bases between. The CDR3 consists of 13 residues. CDR3 DNA sequence: TGTGCCAGCAGTTTTGGGGGTGGAACTGAAGCTTTCTTT. Residues: CASSFGGGTEAFF.

This chain links TRBV20-1 with TRBJ2-1; TRBD2 might be the D (6 bases). V was shortened by 6 bases and J by 6 bases, with 21 bases between the two germline ends. This CDR3 region has 15 residues. Per germline, CDR1 DFQATT and CDR2 SNEGSKA (reference sequence). CDR3 sequence reads: CSAPPGGRAGNEQFF. The CDR3 DNA reads as TGCAGTGCCCCACCCGGGGGTCGGGCTGGCAATGAGCAGTTCTTC.

The rearrangement uses TRBV19 and TRBJ1-4; D uncertain. Germline V gives CDR1 LNHDA, CDR2 SQIVND (reference sequence). Trimming took 6 bases from V and 0 from J, leaving 11 bases between them. The CDR3 is made up of 15 amino acids. For the CDR3, the DNA is TGTGCCAGTAGGAAAGAGCCAGCAACTAATGAAAAACTGTTTTTT. Its protein is CASRKEPATNEKLFF.

The chain joins TRBV28 to TRBJ2-5; D possibly uses TRBD1 or TRBD2 (5 bases each). From germline, CDR1 is MDHEN and CDR2 SYDVKM. Trimming took 5 bases from V and 5 from J, leaving 18 bases between them. The CDR3 spans 15 residues. CDR3 DNA sequence: TGTGCCAGCAGTCTTCCGGGACGGTCAGATGAGACCCAGTACTTC. This sequence encodes CASSLPGRSDETQYF. The full variable domain, with the rest looked up from reference TRBV28 and TRBJ2-5, is DVKVTQSSRYLVKRTGEKVFLECVQDMDHENMFWYRQDPGLGLRLIYFSYDVKMKEKGDIPEGYSVSREKKERFSLILESASTNQTSMYLCASSLPGRSDETQYFGPGTRLLVL.

This rearrangement joins TRBV6-5 to TRBJ1-5; unclear D gene. The V gene's germline CDR1 is MNHEY and CDR2 SVGAGI. Trimming took 0 bases from V and 6 from J, leaving 12 bases between them. This CDR3 comprises 15 residues. The CDR3 sequence: CASSYSADSSQPQHF. The CDR3 nucleotides read TGTGCCAGCAGTTACTCAGCAGACTCATCTCAGCCCCAGCATTTT.

This rearrangement joins TRBV18 to TRBJ2-3, with TRBD2 matching over 7 bases. The CDR3 runs 15 residues. With V trimmed by 4 bases and J by 4 bases, 8 bases remained unmatched. Germline CDR1 and CDR2: KGHSH and LQKENI. CDR3 region: CASSLRRGDADTQYF. DNA for the CDR3: TGTGCCAGCTCACTTCGACGGGGGGACGCAGATACGCAGTATTTT.

This clonotype appeared a single time. V gene TRBV3-1 combines with J gene TRBJ1-1; 7 bases fit TRBD1. The V and J ends lost 3 bases and 9 bases, in that order; junction bases with no gene match: 10. This CDR3 has 14 residues. CDR1 is LGHDT and CDR2 is YNNKEL in the germline V gene (reference sequence). The CDR3 DNA sequence: TGTGCCAGCAGCCACCGACAGGGCGGAGGCAAAGCTTTCTTT. Its translation is CASSHRQGGGKAFF.

The gene calls are TRBV27 and TRBJ2-5, with TRBD2 matching over 9 bases. This CDR3 region has 19 residues. Germline V gives CDR1 MNHEY, CDR2 SMNVEV (reference sequence). The ends lost 5 bases at V and 5 bases at J; junction bases unmatched: 21. Here the CDR3 reads CASSVRGGRVSKVSETQYF. The CDR3 nucleotides are TGTGCCAGCAGTGTGCGGGGGGGCCGTGTCAGTAAGGTTTCGGAGACCCAGTACTTC.

The chain recombines TRBV11-1 with TRBJ1-2, with D unresolved. This CDR3 region has 15 residues. Trimming stripped 2 bases from V and 5 bases from J, with 15 bases between. The germline CDR1 and CDR2 sequences are SGHAT and FQDESV (reference sequence). The CDR3 here is CASSLRAPAAYGYTF. CDR3 bases: TGTGCCAGCAGCTTAAGGGCCCCGGCGGCGTATGGCTACACCTTC.

The chain combines TRBV20-1 with TRBJ2-1, with 7 bases aligning to TRBD1. There are 13 residues in the CDR3. Germline V gene sequence: CDR1 DFQATT, CDR2 SNEGSKA (reference sequence). V lost 1 base, J lost 9 bases, and 6 bases stayed unmatched. As DNA, the CDR3 is TGCAGTGCTAGAGTCCCGACAGGGAGTGAGCAGTTCTTC. As protein: CSARVPTGSEQFF.

The rearrangement joins TRBV30 to TRBJ1-3; possible D gene TRBD1, 6 bases. The CDR3 is 13 amino acids. V was pared by 4 bases and J by 4 bases, with 11 bases between. Germline lookup yields CDR1 GTSNPN and CDR2 SVGIG (reference sequence). CDR3 in DNA: TGTGCCTGGATGGGAGGGACAGGAAACACCATATATTTT. Its protein is CAWMGGTGNTIYF.

This clonotype appeared once. The V call is TRBV6-2 or TRBV6-3, the J call TRBJ2-6; D might be TRBD1 (6 bases). The germline V gene has CDR1 MNHEY and CDR2 SVGEGT. V gave up 6 bases and J gave up 13 bases, with 22 bases separating them. The CDR3 sequence is 15 residues long. The CDR3 sequence is CASRSTGFRAMVLTF. The CDR3, as DNA: TGTGCCAGCAGATCGACAGGCTTTCGTGCAATGGTCCTGACTTTC.

The chain is built from TRBV20-1 and TRBJ2-3; 14 bases fit TRBD2. The CDR3 has 19 amino acids. Germline loops: CDR1 DFQATT, CDR2 SNEGSKA (reference sequence). The V gene end was trimmed by 4 bases and the J gene end by 1 base; junction bases not matched to a gene: 13. The CDR3 spells CSATRETSGGALGTDTQYF. The CDR3 bases are TGCAGTGCTACTAGAGAGACTAGCGGGGGGGCCTTAGGCACAGATACGCAGTATTTT.

This rearrangement joins TRBV29-1 to TRBJ2-2; 10 positions match TRBD2. Per the germline V gene, CDR1 is SQVTM and CDR2 is ANQGSEA. The CDR3 consists of 15 residues. The ends lost 6 bases at V and 2 bases at J; junction bases unmatched: 6. The CDR3 is CSVSGGAGNTGELFF. The DNA of the CDR3 is TGCAGCGTGAGCGGGGGGGCCGGTAACACCGGGGAGCTGTTTTTT.

The chain recombines TRBV4-2 with TRBJ2-2, with D tentatively TRBD1 (6 bases). This CDR3 spans 16 amino acids. Germline assignment: CDR1 LGHNA and CDR2 YNFKEQ. Trimming stripped 1 base from V and 1 base from J, with 10 bases between. The chain's CDR3 is CASSQVAGENTGELFF. CDR3 bases: TGTGCCAGCAGCCAAGTGGCAGGGGAGAACACCGGGGAGCTGTTTTTT.

The chain carries TRBV2 and TRBJ1-1; D call uncertain. CDR1 SNHLY and CDR2 FYNNEI come from the germline V gene. The CDR3 contains 14 residues. The V end lost 3 bases, the J end lost 4 bases, and 12 bases lay between the germline ends. The CDR3 DNA is TGTGCCAGCAGTGACGGGTGGGGTGGCACTGAAGCTTTCTTT. Encoded protein: CASSDGWGGTEAFF.

The chain's CDR3 is CASSLFFSREANQPQHF. DNA of the CDR3: TGTGCCAGCAGTTTATTCTTTAGTCGGGAGGCTAATCAGCCCCAGCATTTT. The chain combines TRBV27 with TRBJ1-5; D is uncertain. The CDR3 has 17 amino acids. CDR1 and CDR2 from the germline V gene are MNHEY and SMNVEV (reference sequence). Trimming shortened V by 1 base and J by 4 bases, and 17 bases separated the two germline ends.